The clone carrying this T cell receptor (beta chain) appeared many times. Preparation of the TCRbeta library involved a method that used unique molecular identifiers. TCRdb processed the PCR reads anew with MiXCR; each CDR3 protein has one entry. The table shows hundreds of thousands of distinct CDR3 sequences, with around 12% occurring only once. The record originates from a study of T-cell reconstitution after alpha-beta-depleted transplantation in children. Germline CDR1 and CDR2: SGHNT and YYREEE (reference sequence). Trimming cost V 2 bases and J 4 bases, with 10 bases left between them. The CDR3 totals 14 residues.

The TCR was taken from a human donor who donated a stem cell graft to a child with acute lymphoblastic leukemia. The chain uses TRBV5-4 and TRBJ1-3; D might be TRBD1 (6 bases). This material consisted of PBMCs from the stem cell graft donor, taken from the stem cell graft. As DNA, the CDR3 is TGTGCCAGCAGCTTACAGGGAGGCGGAAACACCATATATTTT. Translated: CASSLQGGGNTIYF.